This paragraph covers one TCR beta chain sequence. Its antigen is unidentified. CDR1 is SGHAT, CDR2 FQNNGV, per germline. The V and J ends lost 1 base and 0 bases, in that order; junction bases with no gene match: 9. The length of the CDR3 is 20 residues. Documented time point: patch test 2, 6 weeks after DPC sensitization. Treatment given: therapeutic diphenylcyclopropenone sensitization with weekly scalp DPC. These data belong to a study of human T cells and chemical hapten exposure. The overall study: Doses of diphenylcyclopropenone went to the patients' scalps weekly throughout the approximately 25-week study. Patients, a majority of them female, were diagnosed with alopecia areata, totalis or universalis. Findings and limits, study-wide: A positive correlation with patch test score was found for PT1 expanded TCR counts.

TCRdb ran MiXCR on the RACE reads and lists one entry per CDR3 protein. The repertoire has about 140,000 distinct CDR3 sequences, about 10% of them found once; the top ten carry 1.3% to 1.5%. The specimen was whole blood, collected in connection with sensitization to the hapten diphenylcyclopropenone (DPC). The chain uses TRBV11-2 and TRBJ2-3; 14 nucleotides match TRBD2. This sequence originates from a woman between 45 and 65 years old with alopecia areata. Some clones in this sample may be carry-over from other donors' samples. CDR3 DNA: TGTGCCAGCAGCTTAGGGACTAGCGGGAGGTCAACTCCTAGCACAGATACGCAGTATTTT. As protein: CASSLGTSGRSTPSTDTQYF.